Each of the 22 T cell receptor beta chains below was sequenced from the same sample in a study of cytomegalovirus exposure and HLA in healthy donors. The PCR was carried out with 60 Vbeta primers and 13 Jbeta primers. This table comes from immunoSEQ multiplex PCR, and its TCRdb copy is limited to in-frame clones, with some not included. Of 150,000 to 200,000 clones listed, roughly 77% are singletons. Source material: PBMCs. These receptors came from a man younger than 35 in good health and CMV-seropositive.

This sequence joins TRBV28 and TRBJ2-1; D call uncertain. The CDR3 sequence is 14 residues long. V lost 2 bases to trimming and J lost 0 bases, with 5 bases between them. Looked up from germline, CDR1 is MDHEN and CDR2 is SYDVKM. CDR3 loop: CASSLLSSYNEQFF. For the CDR3, the DNA is TGTGCCAGCAGTTTACTGAGCTCCTACAATGAGCAGTTCTTC.

CDR3 bases: TGTGCCAGCAGTTACACTAGCGGGAGCACAGATACGCAGTATTTT. This encodes CASSYTSGSTDTQYF. The chain links TRBV6-6 to TRBJ2-3; 9 nucleotides line up with TRBD2. The germline gives CDR1 MNHNY, CDR2 SVGAGI (reference sequence). The length of the CDR3 is 15 residues. The junction had 0 bases not matched to a gene; V was cut back by 2 bases and J by 0 bases.

This sequence joins TRBV9 and TRBJ2-1, with D possibly TRBD2 on 7 matching bases. Germline V CDR1 and CDR2: SGDLS, YYNGEE. Trimming stripped 4 bases from V and 4 bases from J, with 15 bases between. The length of the CDR3 is 15 residues. CDR3 coding DNA: TGTGCCAGCAGCCCGGACAGCGGGGTTTACAATGAGCAGTTCTTC. This encodes CASSPDSGVYNEQFF.

This clone was seen ten or more times. The chain employs TRBV5-1 and TRBJ2-7, with 9 bases matching TRBD1. Germline lookup yields CDR1 SGHRS and CDR2 YFSETQ. This CDR3 has 17 residues. V lost 2 bases to trimming and J lost 5 bases; unmatched junction nucleotides: 14. CDR3 protein: CASSFRLMGQGDNEQYF. CDR3 DNA: TGCGCCAGCAGCTTCCGCTTAATGGGACAGGGAGACAACGAGCAGTACTTC.

V usage is TRBV27 and J usage is TRBJ1-2; TRBD1 matches at 7 bases. J lost 8 bases, V lost 4 bases, and 13 bases had no gene match. The CDR3 totals 15 residues. Germline CDR1 is MNHEY and CDR2 is SMNVEV (reference sequence). CDR3 nucleotides: TGTGCCAGCAGTTATACCCTAGGGGGCGTAAAAGGCTACACCTTC. Protein product: CASSYTLGGVKGYTF.

CDR3 protein: CASSREVHEQFF. The CDR3 coding sequence is TGTGCCAGCAGCCGGGAGGTCCATGAGCAGTTCTTC. The genes are TRBV7-9 and TRBJ2-1; 7 nucleotides align to TRBD2. Germline CDR1 SEHNR, CDR2 FQNEAQ (reference sequence). J lost 8 bases, V lost 5 bases, and 3 bases had no gene match. There are 12 residues in the CDR3.

V is TRBV11-2 and J is TRBJ2-1, with D possibly TRBD1 on 6 matching bases. The CDR3 is 17 residues long. Between the trimmed V and J ends, which lost 5 bases and 5 bases, there was a span of 22 bases. The germline gives CDR1 SGHAT, CDR2 FQNNGV. The CDR3 region has the DNA TGTGCCAGCAGCAGATACTCAGAGGGGGTCTCTGACAATGAGCAGTTCTTC. This gives the protein CASSRYSEGVSDNEQFF. Supplemented by reference TRBV11-2 and TRBJ2-1, the full variable domain reads EAGVAQSPRYKIIEKRQSVAFWCNPISGHATLYWYQQILGQGPKLLIQFQNNGVVDDSQLPKDRFSAERLKGVDSTLKIQPAKLEDSAVYLCASSRYSEGVSDNEQFFGPGTRLTVL.

This chain links TRBV5-1 with TRBJ2-7; 9 bases fit TRBD1. The CDR3 has 12 amino acids. Trimming at V came to 4 bases and at J to 5 bases, leaving 1 base not matched to a gene. Germline CDR1 reads SGHRS; CDR2 reads YFSETQ. The CDR3 nucleotides are TGCGCCAGCAGCGGACAGGGGCACGAGCAGTACTTC. Protein sequence: CASSGQGHEQYF. The complete variable domain, with remaining parts taken from reference TRBV5-1 and TRBJ2-7, reads KAGVTQTPRYLIKTRGQQVTLSCSPISGHRSVSWYQQTPGQGLQFLFEYFSETQRNKGNFPGRFSGRQFSNSRSEMNVSTLELGDSALYLCASSGQGHEQYFGPGTRLTVT.

The V call is TRBV5-1, the J call TRBJ2-1; 9 nucleotides align to TRBD2. The V segment lost 5 bases and the J segment 7 bases; nucleotides outside the gene matches: 7. Germline V CDR1 and CDR2: SGHRS, YFSETQ. This CDR3 comprises 14 residues. The CDR3 nucleotides are TGCGCCAGCAGTGTGGGGCTAGCGGGGAATGAGCAGTTCTTC. It specifies CASSVGLAGNEQFF.

The gene calls are TRBV27 and TRBJ1-2; possibly TRBD1 for D (5 bases). There are 13 residues in the CDR3. Trimming took off 3 bases at V and 3 bases at J, with 8 bases between the two ends. In germline, CDR1 is MNHEY, CDR2 SMNVEV (reference sequence). The CDR3 reads CASSFGRDYGYTF. CDR3 bases: TGTGCCAGCAGTTTTGGCAGGGACTATGGCTACACCTTC.

The gene calls are TRBV4-1 and TRBJ1-1; possible D gene TRBD1, 5 bases. The CDR3 totals 14 residues. Germline CDR1 and CDR2: MGHRA and YSYEKL. The V end lost 6 bases, the J end lost 4 bases, and 15 bases lay between the germline ends. CDR3 sequence: CASRGGLRGTEAFF. As DNA, the CDR3 is TGCGCCAGCAGGGGGGGATTGAGGGGCACTGAAGCTTTCTTT.

The rearrangement links TRBV6-6 to TRBJ2-2; a possible D gene is TRBD1 (6 bases). Germline-derived CDR1 and CDR2 are MNHNY and SVGAGI (reference sequence). The CDR3 length is 13 residues. V was trimmed by 6 bases and J by 10 bases, leaving 15 bases between them. CDR3 amino acids: CASRAVRQEELFF. Here the CDR3 DNA reads TGTGCCAGCAGGGCAGTCCGACAGGAGGAGCTGTTTTTT.

This clone was seen only a few times. J is TRBJ2-1 and V is TRBV30; D possibly corresponds to TRBD2 (5 bases). Germline V gene data show CDR1 as GTSNPN and CDR2 as SVGIG (reference sequence). CDR3 length: 14 residues. V lost 0 bases to trimming and J lost 2 bases, with 8 bases between them. The CDR3 nucleotides read TGTGCCTGGAGTGTTAAGCGGACCTACAATGAGCAGTTCTTC. Amino acid sequence: CAWSVKRTYNEQFF. The full variable domain, its missing parts supplied by reference TRBV30 and TRBJ2-1, is SQTIHQWPATLVQPVGSPLSLECTVEGTSNPNLYWYRQAAGRGLQLLFYSVGIGQISSEVPQNLSASRPQDRQFILSSKKLLLSDSGFYLCAWSVKRTYNEQFFGPGTRLTVL.

With regard to this clone: Germline is not matched at one junction end, which may reflect a read error. The genes are TRBV7-9 and TRBJ1-2; a weak D match, TRBD1 (5 bases). The germline V gene encodes CDR1 SEHNR and CDR2 FQNEAQ (reference sequence). The CDR3 runs to 14 residues. In DNA, the CDR3 is TGTTCCAGCAGCTTAGGGCAGGGAGGAGGTGGCTACACCTTC. This codes for CSSSLGQGGGGYTF.

This clone was observed a few times. The chain is built from TRBV7-4 and TRBJ1-2, with a possible D match to TRBD1 (5 bases). Germline V gene sequence: CDR1 SGHVT, CDR2 SQSDAQ. CDR3 length equals 13 residues. Trimming pared 6 bases from V and 4 bases from J, leaving 12 bases between. This CDR3 is CASSFDSLYGYTF. CDR3 nucleotide sequence: TGTGCCAGCAGTTTCGACAGTCTCTATGGCTACACCTTC. Variable domain in full (rest from reference TRBV7-4 and TRBJ1-2): GAGVSQSPRYKVAKRGRDVALRCDSISGHVTLYWYRQTLGQGSEVLTYSQSDAQRDKSGRPSGRFSAERPERSVSTLKIQRTEQGDSAVYLCASSFDSLYGYTFGSGTRLTVV.

The V gene is TRBV7-9, the J gene TRBJ2-3; 13 bases align to TRBD2. The CDR3 extends over 17 amino acids. The V gene end was trimmed by 2 bases and the J gene end by 4 bases; junction bases not matched to a gene: 6. The germline gives CDR1 SEHNR, CDR2 FQNEAQ (reference sequence). This CDR3 is CASSLKGTSGRADTQYF. For the CDR3, the DNA is TGTGCCAGCAGCTTAAAGGGAACTAGCGGGAGGGCAGATACGCAGTATTTT.

This clone has more than one count but fewer than ten. The gene calls are TRBV4-1 and TRBJ2-7, with D maybe TRBD1 (7 bases). The CDR3 length is 15 residues. Trimming shortened V by 2 bases and J by 3 bases, and 14 bases separated the two germline ends. The germline V gene has CDR1 MGHRA and CDR2 YSYEKL. The CDR3 DNA reads as TGCGCCAGCAGCCAACCGGGGGACAGATTCTACGAGCAGTACTTC. Its translation is CASSQPGDRFYEQYF.

The chain couples TRBV4-1 to TRBJ2-1, with TRBD2 as a possible D gene (6 bases). Germline loops: CDR1 MGHRA, CDR2 YSYEKL. This CDR3 is 16 amino acids long. Trimming shortened V by 5 bases and J by 1 base, and 15 bases separated the two germline ends. The CDR3 DNA follows: TGCGCCAGCAGCTCCCCCCTAGCGAGATCCTACAATGAGCAGTTCTTC. This gives the protein CASSSPLARSYNEQFF.

V gene TRBV16 combines with J gene TRBJ2-3, with D possibly being TRBD1 (5 bases). Germline values: CDR1 KGHSY, CDR2 FQNENV. This CDR3 comprises 13 residues. V dropped 5 bases and J dropped 7 bases, with 13 bases sitting between them. CDR3 sequence: CASSATRDNTQYF. The DNA of the CDR3 is TGTGCCAGCAGCGCCACCAGGGATAATACGCAGTATTTT.

The chain employs TRBV27 and TRBJ2-2; 8 bases are a match to TRBD1. This CDR3 is built from 15 residues. J gave up 6 bases and V 6 bases, and 9 bases lay outside the gene matches. Germline CDR1 reads MNHEY; CDR2 reads SMNVEV (reference sequence). The chain's CDR3 is CASRTRGHEAGELFF. The CDR3 DNA follows: TGTGCCAGCAGGACCAGGGGGCATGAGGCCGGGGAGCTGTTTTTT.

V gene TRBV29-1 combines with J gene TRBJ2-1, with D possibly being TRBD2 (5 bases). The CDR3 spans 12 residues. The germline V gene encodes CDR1 SQVTM and CDR2 ANQGSEA. Trimming shortened V by 7 bases and J by 0 bases, and 7 bases separated the two germline ends. The CDR3 protein is CSADYSYNEQFF. The CDR3 region has the DNA TGCAGCGCTGACTACTCCTACAATGAGCAGTTCTTC.

This chain connects TRBV28 to TRBJ2-7; TRBD2 matches 7 bases. V lost 6 bases, J lost 6 bases, and 17 bases stayed unmatched. The CDR3 covers 16 residues. Germline V gene sequence: CDR1 MDHEN, CDR2 SYDVKM. CDR3 sequence (DNA): TGTGCCAGCAGCCCCCAATGTGCGGGAGCGATATGCGAGCAGTACTTC. Translated: CASSPQCAGAICEQYF.